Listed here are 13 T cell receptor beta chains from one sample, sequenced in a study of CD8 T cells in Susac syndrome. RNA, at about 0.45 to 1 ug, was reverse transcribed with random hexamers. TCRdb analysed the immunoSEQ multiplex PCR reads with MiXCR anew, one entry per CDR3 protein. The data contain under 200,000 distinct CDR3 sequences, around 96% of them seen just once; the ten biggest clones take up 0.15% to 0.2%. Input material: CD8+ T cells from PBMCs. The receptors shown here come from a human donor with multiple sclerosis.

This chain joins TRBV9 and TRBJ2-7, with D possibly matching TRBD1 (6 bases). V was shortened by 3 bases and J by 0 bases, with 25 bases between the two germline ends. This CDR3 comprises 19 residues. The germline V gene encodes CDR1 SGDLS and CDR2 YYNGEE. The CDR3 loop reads CASSAAGDGSEGSSYEQYF. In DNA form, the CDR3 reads TGTGCCAGCAGCGCCGCAGGGGACGGCTCGGAAGGGAGCTCCTACGAGCAGTACTTC.

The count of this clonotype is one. For the CDR3, the DNA is TGTGCCAGCAGCTCCGACCAAAACACTGAAGCTTTCTTT. Protein sequence: CASSSDQNTEAFF. This chain uses TRBV13 with TRBJ1-1, with D uncertain. This CDR3 region has 13 residues. Looked up from germline, CDR1 is PRHDT and CDR2 is FYEKMQ (reference sequence). V was shortened by 4 bases and J by 2 bases, with 8 bases between the two germline ends.

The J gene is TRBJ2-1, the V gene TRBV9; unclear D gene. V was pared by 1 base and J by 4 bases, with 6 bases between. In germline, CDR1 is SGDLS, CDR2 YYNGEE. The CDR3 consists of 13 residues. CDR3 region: CASSVTVYNEQFF. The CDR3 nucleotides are TGTGCCAGCAGCGTAACGGTGTACAATGAGCAGTTCTTC.

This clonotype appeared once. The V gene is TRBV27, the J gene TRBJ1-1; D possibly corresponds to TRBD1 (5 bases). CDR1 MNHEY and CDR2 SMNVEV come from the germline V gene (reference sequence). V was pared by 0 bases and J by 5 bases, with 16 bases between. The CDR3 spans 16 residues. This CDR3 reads CASSLSRGELTTEAFF. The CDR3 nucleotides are TGTGCCAGCAGTTTATCGAGGGGAGAGCTGACGACTGAAGCTTTCTTT.

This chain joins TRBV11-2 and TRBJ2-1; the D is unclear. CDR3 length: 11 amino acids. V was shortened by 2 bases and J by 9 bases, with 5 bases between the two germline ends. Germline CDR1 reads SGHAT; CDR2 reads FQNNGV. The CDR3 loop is CASSLWGEQFF. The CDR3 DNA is TGTGCCAGCAGCTTATGGGGTGAGCAGTTCTTC.

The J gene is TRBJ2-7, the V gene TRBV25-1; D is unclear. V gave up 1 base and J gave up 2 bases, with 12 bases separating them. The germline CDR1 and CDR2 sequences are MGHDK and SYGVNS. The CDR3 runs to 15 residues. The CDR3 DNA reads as TGTGCCAGCAGTGAATCCCTATACCCAACCTACGAGCAGTACTTC. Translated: CASSESLYPTYEQYF.

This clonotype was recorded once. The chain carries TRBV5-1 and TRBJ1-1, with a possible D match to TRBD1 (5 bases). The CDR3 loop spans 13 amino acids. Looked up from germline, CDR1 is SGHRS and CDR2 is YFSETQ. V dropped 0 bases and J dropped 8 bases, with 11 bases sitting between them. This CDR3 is CASSLDPRVEAFF. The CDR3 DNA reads TGCGCCAGCAGCTTGGACCCCAGGGTGGAAGCTTTCTTT.

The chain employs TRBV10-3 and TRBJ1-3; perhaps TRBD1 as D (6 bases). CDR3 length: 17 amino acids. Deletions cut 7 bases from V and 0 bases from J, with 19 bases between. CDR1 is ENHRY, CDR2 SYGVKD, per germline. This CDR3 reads CAITMTGPTSSGNTIYF. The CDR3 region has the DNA TGTGCCATCACCATGACAGGTCCGACCTCCTCTGGAAACACCATATATTTT.

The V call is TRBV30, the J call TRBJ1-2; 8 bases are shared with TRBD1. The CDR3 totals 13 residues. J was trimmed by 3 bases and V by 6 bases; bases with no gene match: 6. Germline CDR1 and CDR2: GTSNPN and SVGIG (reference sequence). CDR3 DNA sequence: TGTGCCTGCGACAGGGGAGTAGACTATGGCTACACCTTC. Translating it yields CACDRGVDYGYTF. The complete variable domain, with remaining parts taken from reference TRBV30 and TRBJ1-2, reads SQTIHQWPATLVQPVGSPLSLECTVEGTSNPNLYWYRQAAGRGLQLLFYSVGIGQISSEVPQNLSASRPQDRQFILSSKKLLLSDSGFYLCACDRGVDYGYTFGSGTRLTVV.

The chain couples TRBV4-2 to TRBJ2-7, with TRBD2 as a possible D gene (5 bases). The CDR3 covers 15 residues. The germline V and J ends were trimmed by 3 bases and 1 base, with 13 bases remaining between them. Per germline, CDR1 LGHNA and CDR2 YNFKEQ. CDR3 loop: CASSQGVVGSYEQYF. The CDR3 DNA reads TGTGCCAGCAGCCAGGGAGTAGTGGGATCCTACGAGCAGTACTTC.

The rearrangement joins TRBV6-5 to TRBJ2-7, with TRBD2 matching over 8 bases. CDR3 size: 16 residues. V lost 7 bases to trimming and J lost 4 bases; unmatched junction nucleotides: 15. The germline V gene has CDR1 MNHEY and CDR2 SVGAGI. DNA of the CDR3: TGTGCCAGCACTTTCCTTCCCTGGCTAGCGGGTTACGAGCAGTACTTC. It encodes CASTFLPWLAGYEQYF.

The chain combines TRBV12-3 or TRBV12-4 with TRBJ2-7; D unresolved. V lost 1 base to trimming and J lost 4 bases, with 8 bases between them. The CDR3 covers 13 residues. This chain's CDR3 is CASSLGNQYEQYF. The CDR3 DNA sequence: TGTGCCAGCAGTTTAGGGAACCAATACGAGCAGTACTTC.

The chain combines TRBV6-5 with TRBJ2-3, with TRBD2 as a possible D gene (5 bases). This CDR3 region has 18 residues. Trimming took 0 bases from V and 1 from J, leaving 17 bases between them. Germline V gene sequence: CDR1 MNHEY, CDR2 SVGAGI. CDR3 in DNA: TGTGCCAGCAGTTACTCCCCTCCCGGGGATGCTCGCACAGATACGCAGTATTTT. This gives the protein CASSYSPPGDARTDTQYF.